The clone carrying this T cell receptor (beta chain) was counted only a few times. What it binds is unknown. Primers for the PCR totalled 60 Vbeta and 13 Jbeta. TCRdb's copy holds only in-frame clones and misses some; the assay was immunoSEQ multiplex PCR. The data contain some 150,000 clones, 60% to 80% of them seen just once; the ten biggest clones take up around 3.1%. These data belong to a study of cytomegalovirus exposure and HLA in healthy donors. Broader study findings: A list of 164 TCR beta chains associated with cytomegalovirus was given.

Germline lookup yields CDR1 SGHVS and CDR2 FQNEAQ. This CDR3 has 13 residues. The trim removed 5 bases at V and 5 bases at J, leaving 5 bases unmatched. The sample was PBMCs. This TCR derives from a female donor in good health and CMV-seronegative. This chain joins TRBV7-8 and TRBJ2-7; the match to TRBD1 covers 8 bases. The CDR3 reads CASSMTGDHEQYF. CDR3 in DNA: TGTGCCAGCAGCATGACAGGGGACCACGAGCAGTACTTC. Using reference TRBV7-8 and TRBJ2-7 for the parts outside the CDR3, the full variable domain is GAGVSQSPRYKVAKRGQDVALRCDPISGHVSLFWYQQALGQGPEFLTYFQNEAQLDKSGLPSDRFFAERPEGSVSTLKIQRTQQEDSAVYLCASSMTGDHEQYFGPGTRLTVT.